Below are 9 T cell receptor beta chains sequenced from a single sample in a study of T cell responses to AZD1222 COVID-19 vaccine. The method was immunoSEQ multiplex PCR; TCRdb's version includes in-frame clones alone and lacks a portion of them. Here the sample spans approximately 200,000 clones, 90% to 95% being singletons. The sample consisted of peripheral blood, taken on day 0 of AZD1222 vaccination. All receptors come from an adult in good health.

J is TRBJ1-4 and V is TRBV5-4; TRBD1 is a possible D gene (6 bases). From germline, CDR1 is SGHNT and CDR2 YYREEE (reference sequence). The CDR3 length is 14 residues. V was pared by 3 bases and J by 4 bases, with 10 bases between. The CDR3 DNA reads as TGTGCCAGCAGCTCAGGACAGCATAATGAAAAACTGTTTTTT. This codes for CASSSGQHNEKLFF.

CDR3 loop: CASSLRQNTEAFF. CDR3 in DNA: TGTGCCAGCAGCTTGAGGCAGAACACTGAAGCTTTCTTT. This chain joins TRBV5-4 and TRBJ1-1; no clear D. There are 13 residues in the CDR3. Trimming shortened V by 1 base and J by 1 base, and 5 bases separated the two germline ends. CDR1 SGHNT and CDR2 YYREEE come from the germline V gene (reference sequence). The complete variable domain, with remaining parts taken from reference TRBV5-4 and TRBJ1-1, reads ETGVTQSPTHLIKTRGQQVTLRCSSQSGHNTVSWYQQALGQGPQFIFQYYREEENGRGNFPPRFSGLQFPNYSSELNVNALELDDSALYLCASSLRQNTEAFFGQGTRLTVV.

This clone was seen just once. V usage is TRBV28 and J usage is TRBJ1-1; 7 bases are shared with TRBD1. J was trimmed by 3 bases and V by 5 bases; bases with no gene match: 9. The V gene's germline CDR1 is MDHEN and CDR2 SYDVKM. The CDR3 covers 15 residues. The CDR3 here is CASSPSDRADTEAFF. CDR3 DNA: TGTGCCAGCAGTCCTTCCGACAGGGCGGACACTGAAGCTTTCTTT.

This clone was observed once. V gene TRBV7-2 combines with J gene TRBJ1-1, with D perhaps TRBD1 (5 bases). The length of the CDR3 is 12 residues. Between the trimmed V and J ends, which lost 5 bases and 10 bases, there was a span of 14 bases. CDR1 and CDR2 from the germline V gene are SGHTA and FQGNSA. The chain's CDR3 is CASSRLGAGAFF. CDR3 DNA sequence: TGTGCCAGCAGCCGCCTCGGGGCGGGAGCTTTCTTT.

The chain joins TRBV5-1 to TRBJ1-2, with TRBD1 matching 9 bases. The V segment lost 2 bases and the J segment 4 bases; nucleotides outside the gene matches: 6. CDR1 is SGHRS and CDR2 is YFSETQ in the germline V gene. The CDR3 length is 15 residues. CDR3 sequence: CASSFGTGKGYGYTF. As DNA, the CDR3 is TGCGCCAGCAGCTTCGGGACAGGGAAAGGCTATGGCTACACCTTC.

This chain joins TRBV6-5 and TRBJ1-6, with 8 positions matching TRBD1. The CDR3 spans 13 residues. Germline V lookup: CDR1 MNHEY, CDR2 SVGAGI. Trimming at V came to 6 bases and at J to 10 bases, leaving 5 bases not matched to a gene. The CDR3 DNA sequence: TGTGCCAGCAGAGCAGGGGGCGGGTCACCCCTCCACTTT. This gives the protein CASRAGGGSPLHF.

The chain couples TRBV19 to TRBJ1-4; no firm D call. CDR1 and CDR2 (germline): LNHDA, SQIVND (reference sequence). The CDR3 loop spans 15 amino acids. Between the trimmed V and J ends, which lost 5 bases and 0 bases, there was a span of 10 bases. The CDR3 coding sequence is TGTGCCAGTAGTTTTGACGGACCAACTAATGAAAAACTGTTTTTT. This sequence encodes CASSFDGPTNEKLFF.

The chain is built from TRBV20-1 and TRBJ2-1; no clear D. Deletions cut 3 bases from V and 8 bases from J, with 20 bases between. The germline gives CDR1 DFQATT, CDR2 SNEGSKA (reference sequence). This CDR3 contains 15 residues. The CDR3 spells CSASSENACDHEQFF. CDR3 nucleotides: TGCAGTGCTAGTAGTGAGAACGCCTGCGATCATGAGCAGTTCTTC.

This rearrangement joins TRBV19 to TRBJ2-1; D unclear. The ends were cut back, 3 bases at V and 3 bases at J, with 6 bases in the middle. This CDR3 spans 13 amino acids. CDR1 is LNHDA, CDR2 SQIVND, per germline (reference sequence). The CDR3 DNA sequence: TGTGCCAGTAGTATGAGCAGCTACAATGAGCAGTTCTTC. It is translated as CASSMSSYNEQFF.